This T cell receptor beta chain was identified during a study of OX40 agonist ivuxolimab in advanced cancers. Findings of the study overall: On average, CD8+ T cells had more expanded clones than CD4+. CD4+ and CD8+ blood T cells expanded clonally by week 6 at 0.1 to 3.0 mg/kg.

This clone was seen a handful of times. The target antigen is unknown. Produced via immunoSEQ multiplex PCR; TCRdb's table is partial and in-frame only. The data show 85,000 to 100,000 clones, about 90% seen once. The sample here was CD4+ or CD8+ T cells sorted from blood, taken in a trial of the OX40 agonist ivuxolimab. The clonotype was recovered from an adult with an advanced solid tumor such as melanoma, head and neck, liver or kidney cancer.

The CDR3: CASSQVRTGGYNEQFF. The CDR3 coding sequence is TGCGCCAGCAGCCAAGTACGGACAGGGGGATACAATGAGCAGTTCTTC. The chain has TRBV4-3 and TRBJ2-1; 10 bases match TRBD1. CDR3 length equals 16 residues. Germline V gene lookup returns CDR1 LGHNA and CDR2 YSLEER. Trimming removed 1 base from V and 4 bases from J; junction bases left unmatched: 4.